The 23 T cell receptor beta chains reported below all come from one sample, sequenced in a study of T cells after yellow fever vaccination. TCRdb passed the 5' RACE reads through MiXCR, listing each CDR3 protein once. Here the sample spans about 160,000 distinct CDR3 sequences, about 7% being singletons. The sample in question was CD4+ T cells sorted from PBMCs, obtained about 5 days after the first yellow fever vaccination. All receptors derive from a man between 18 and 35 years old who received the YFV17D yellow fever vaccine.

This clonotype was seen ten or more times. The gene calls are TRBV6-1 and TRBJ1-5; D is perhaps TRBD1 (6 bases). The V gene's germline CDR1 is MNHNS and CDR2 SASEGT. This CDR3 is built from 16 residues. The V and J ends lost 6 bases and 0 bases respectively, with 15 bases between them. CDR3 DNA sequence: TGTGCCAGCAGCCGTGGACAGACCTATAGCAATCAGCCCCAGCATTTT. Protein product: CASSRGQTYSNQPQHF.

This clonotype showed up just a few times. The chain employs TRBV7-2 and TRBJ1-1, with D hard to call. Germline values: CDR1 SGHTA, CDR2 FQGNSA. The length of the CDR3 is 13 residues. Trimming cost V 8 bases and J 0 bases, with 10 bases left between them. This CDR3 is CASRTALNTEAFF. CDR3 nucleotides: TGTGCCAGCCGGACGGCTTTGAACACTGAAGCTTTCTTT.

This clonotype was recorded at least ten times. The chain joins TRBV7-3 to TRBJ2-1; 7 bases map to TRBD2. Trimming at V came to 0 bases and at J to 7 bases, leaving 9 bases not matched to a gene. Germline CDR1 and CDR2: SGHTA and FQGTGA. The CDR3 runs 16 residues. The CDR3 nucleotides read TGTGCCAGCAGCTTAACGAGGGAGGGTTATGGGAATGAGCAGTTCTTC. Protein: CASSLTREGYGNEQFF.

This clonotype was seen ten or more times. The rearrangement links TRBV30 to TRBJ2-7; unclear D gene. Germline loops: CDR1 GTSNPN, CDR2 SVGIG (reference sequence). There are 13 residues in the CDR3. The V gene lost 0 bases and the J gene lost 2 bases, with 8 bases spanning the gap. This CDR3 reads CAWSVGTPYEQYF. DNA of the CDR3: TGTGCCTGGAGTGTGGGTACCCCCTACGAGCAGTACTTC.

The genes are TRBV20-1 and TRBJ1-1, with TRBD1 matching 7 bases. After removal of 6 bases from V and 3 bases from J, the junction contained 10 bases not matched to a gene. Germline CDR1 reads DFQATT; CDR2 reads SNEGSKA (reference sequence). This CDR3 has 14 residues. The CDR3, as DNA: TGCAGTGCAGACAGGGTCGGAACGGACACTGAAGCTTTCTTT. Its translation is CSADRVGTDTEAFF.

The sample holds many counts of this clonotype. The chain couples TRBV29-1 to TRBJ2-2; 8 bases fit TRBD1. V dropped 8 bases and J dropped 1; count of bases not matched to a gene: 6. Looked up from germline, CDR1 is SQVTM and CDR2 is ANQGSEA. This CDR3 has 14 residues. CDR3 sequence: CSSTGTGNTGELFF. CDR3 coding DNA: TGCAGCTCCACCGGGACAGGGAACACCGGGGAGCTGTTTTTT.

On this clonotype: A much bigger clone sits one base away, suggesting this may be a read error. The chain recombines TRBV5-4 with TRBJ2-7; D is perhaps TRBD1 (6 bases). The V end lost 4 bases, the J end lost 2 bases, and 16 bases lay between the germline ends. Germline CDR1 is SGHNT and CDR2 is YYREEE (reference sequence). This CDR3 is 15 amino acids long. The CDR3 sequence: CASSPRGQWPYEQYF. CDR3 sequence (DNA): TGTGCCAGCAGCCCCCGTGGACAGTGGCCCTACGAGCAGTACTTC.

This clonotype was seen repeatedly, ten times or more. V usage is TRBV7-6 and J usage is TRBJ2-6; TRBD1 matches at 8 bases. The V gene's germline CDR1 is SGHVS and CDR2 FNYEAQ. There are 20 residues in the CDR3. Trimming cost V 5 bases and J 0 bases; bases outside gene matches: 15. The CDR3 coding sequence is TGTGCCAGCAGCGCAAGGACAGGGAGGTATTGGCGCTCTGGGGCCAACGTCCTGACTTTC. Protein sequence: CASSARTGRYWRSGANVLTF.

This chain joins TRBV12-3 or TRBV12-4 and TRBJ1-2; possible D gene TRBD1, 6 bases. CDR3 length: 13 amino acids. The V end lost 6 bases, the J end lost 1 base, and 9 bases lay between the germline ends. The CDR3 bases are TGTGCCAGCAGGGGGGGCGTTAACTATGGCTACACCTTC. Translation gives CASRGGVNYGYTF.

J is TRBJ2-3 and V is TRBV28; D gene unclear. The CDR3 contains 14 residues. The germline V and J ends were trimmed by 7 bases and 0 bases, with 11 bases remaining between them. CDR1 is MDHEN and CDR2 is SYDVKM in the germline V gene. The chain's CDR3 is CASKVGLSTDTQYF. Here the CDR3 DNA reads TGTGCCAGCAAGGTGGGCCTAAGCACAGATACGCAGTATTTT. Full variable domain (remainder filled in from reference TRBV28 and TRBJ2-3): DVKVTQSSRYLVKRTGEKVFLECVQDMDHENMFWYRQDPGLGLRLIYFSYDVKMKEKGDIPEGYSVSREKKERFSLILESASTNQTSMYLCASKVGLSTDTQYFGPGTRLTVL.

This clonotype was seen repeatedly, ten times or more. The chain recombines TRBV29-1 with TRBJ2-3; 8 bases are a match to TRBD1. The CDR3 contains 14 residues. The V gene end was trimmed by 6 bases and the J gene end by 2 bases; junction bases not matched to a gene: 7. Germline values: CDR1 SQVTM, CDR2 ANQGSEA. CDR3 region: CSVAVDRATDTQYF. DNA for the CDR3: TGCAGCGTCGCCGTGGACAGGGCCACAGATACGCAGTATTTT.

This clonotype was detected ten times or more. The rearrangement uses TRBV7-2 and TRBJ1-1; 11 bases are shared with TRBD1. CDR3 length equals 12 residues. With 5 bases clipped from V and 8 bases from J, the junction kept 1 base outside the gene matches. CDR1 and CDR2 (germline): SGHTA, FQGNSA. The CDR3 coding sequence is TGTGCCAGCAGCAGGGACAGGGGGGAAGCTTTCTTT. Protein sequence: CASSRDRGEAFF.

This clonotype was seen ten or more times. The V gene is TRBV28, the J gene TRBJ1-4; D uncertain. V was shortened by 4 bases and J by 1 base, with 16 bases between the two germline ends. Germline CDR1 and CDR2: MDHEN and SYDVKM. The CDR3 totals 17 residues. CDR3 in amino acids: CASSSPALAITNEKLFF. Written as DNA, the CDR3 is TGTGCCAGCAGTTCGCCGGCTTTAGCGATAACTAATGAAAAACTGTTTTTT.

This clonotype was observed at least ten times. This chain uses TRBV7-2 with TRBJ2-3; D could derive from TRBD1 or TRBD2 (6 bases each). The germline V gene has CDR1 SGHTA and CDR2 FQGNSA. CDR3 length: 16 amino acids. Deletions cut 7 bases from V and 5 bases from J, with 22 bases between. The CDR3 DNA sequence: TGTGCCAGCACCAACCCTATGAGGGGGGCAGGAGATACGCAGTATTTT. Amino acid sequence: CASTNPMRGAGDTQYF.

This clonotype occurred a few times. V and J are TRBV6-5 and TRBJ1-2; tentatively, D is TRBD1 (5 bases). CDR3 length: 16 amino acids. Trimming pared 0 bases from V and 3 bases from J, leaving 14 bases between. CDR1 and CDR2 (germline): MNHEY, SVGAGI. The CDR3 bases are TGTGCCAGCAGTTACTCGAGCAGGGAGAGACACTATGGCTACACCTTC. Its translation: CASSYSSRERHYGYTF.

V usage is TRBV20-1 and J usage is TRBJ1-6; TRBD1 is a possible D gene (6 bases). Germline assignment: CDR1 DFQATT and CDR2 SNEGSKA (reference sequence). V lost 6 bases and J lost 7, with 19 bases in between. The CDR3 covers 15 residues. CDR3: CSAPLQGVRNSPLHF. Written as DNA, the CDR3 is TGCAGTGCGCCACTACAGGGAGTCCGGAATTCACCCCTCCACTTT.

This clonotype was observed at least ten times. V and J are TRBV5-1 and TRBJ2-1; D is perhaps TRBD1 (6 bases). The V end lost 4 bases, the J end lost 0 bases, and 14 bases lay between the germline ends. The CDR3 spans 16 residues. The germline V gene has CDR1 SGHRS and CDR2 YFSETQ. Here the CDR3 DNA reads TGCGCCAGCAGCGCGTACCGGGACAACTCCTACAATGAGCAGTTCTTC. It yields the protein CASSAYRDNSYNEQFF.

This clonotype showed up many times. One end of the junction is discordant with germline, which a read error may explain. V gene TRBV5-1 combines with J gene TRBJ1-3; 7 positions match TRBD1. The CDR3 is 14 amino acids. The germline V gene has CDR1 SGHRS and CDR2 YFSETQ. CDR3 region: CASSLGQGGDTIYF. The CDR3 DNA reads as TGCGCCAGCAGCTTGGGACAGGGTGGAGACACCATATATTTT.

This clonotype was observed many times. V usage is TRBV9 and J usage is TRBJ2-3; D gene ambiguous. Germline loops: CDR1 SGDLS, CDR2 YYNGEE. The CDR3 contains 16 residues. Trimming took off 0 bases at V and 0 bases at J, with 11 bases between the two ends. The CDR3 DNA sequence: TGTGCCAGCAGCGTAGGAACACCATCTAGCACAGATACGCAGTATTTT. The encoded protein is CASSVGTPSSTDTQYF.

The chain joins TRBV5-4 to TRBJ1-6, with D unresolved. The CDR3 is made up of 13 amino acids. CDR1 is SGHNT and CDR2 is YYREEE in the germline V gene (reference sequence). The ends were cut back, 0 bases at V and 7 bases at J, with 5 bases in the middle. CDR3 loop: CASSLVVNSPLHF. In DNA, the CDR3 is TGTGCCAGCAGCTTGGTCGTAAATTCACCCCTCCACTTT.

In its sample, this clonotype was seen a few times. This chain joins TRBV18 and TRBJ2-7, with D tentatively TRBD1 (6 bases). The germline V gene has CDR1 KGHSH and CDR2 LQKENI. The length of the CDR3 is 15 residues. V lost 1 base to trimming and J lost 0 bases, with 10 bases between them. CDR3 protein: CASSPRDRFSYEQYF. The CDR3 DNA reads TGTGCCAGCTCACCACGAGACAGGTTCTCCTACGAGCAGTACTTC.

To note about this clonotype: A single base separates this from a much larger clone, so it may be a read error. The chain combines TRBV12-3 or TRBV12-4 with TRBJ2-5; 8 bases map to TRBD2. The CDR3 consists of 16 residues. V shed 5 bases and J 5 bases; nucleotides not matched to a gene: 13. The CDR3 loop reads CASSAPNGGAYETQYF. The CDR3 DNA reads TGTGCCAGCAGTGCCCCTAACGGGGGGGCCTATGAGACCCAGTACTTC.

This clonotype was counted at least ten times. The rearrangement uses TRBV7-3 and TRBJ1-2, with unresolved D. The length of the CDR3 is 14 residues. Deletions cut 5 bases from V and 3 bases from J, with 13 bases between. CDR1 is SGHTA and CDR2 is FQGTGA in the germline V gene. CDR3 in amino acids: CASSPFDQDYGYTF. CDR3 bases: TGTGCCAGCAGCCCGTTCGATCAGGACTATGGCTACACCTTC.